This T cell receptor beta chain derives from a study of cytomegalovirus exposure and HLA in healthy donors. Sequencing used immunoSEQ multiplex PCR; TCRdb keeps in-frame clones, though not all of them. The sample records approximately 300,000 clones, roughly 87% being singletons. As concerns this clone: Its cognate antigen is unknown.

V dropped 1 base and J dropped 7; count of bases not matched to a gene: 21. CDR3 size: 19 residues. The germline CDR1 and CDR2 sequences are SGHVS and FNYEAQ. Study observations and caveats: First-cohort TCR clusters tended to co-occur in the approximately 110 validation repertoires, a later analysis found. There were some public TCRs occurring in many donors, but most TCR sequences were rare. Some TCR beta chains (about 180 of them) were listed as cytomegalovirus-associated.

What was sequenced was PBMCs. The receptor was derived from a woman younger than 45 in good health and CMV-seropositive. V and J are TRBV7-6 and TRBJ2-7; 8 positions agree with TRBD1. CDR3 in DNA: TGTGCCAGCAGCTTAGGCACTCCGAACCCGGGACAGGCTTCCTTGGAGCAGTACTTC. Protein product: CASSLGTPNPGQASLEQYF.